This record covers a single T cell receptor (beta chain). The length of the CDR3 is 18 residues. This sample is drawn from a study of early T cells in non-severe SARS-CoV-2 infection. Attachment of unique molecular identifiers to individual cDNA molecules was performed. TCRdb recomputed calls from the 5' RACE reads with MiXCR, one row per CDR3 protein. The table records roughly 69,000 distinct CDR3 sequences, roughly 9.5% of them present only once. The sample consisted of whole blood. This chain connects TRBV12-2 to TRBJ2-1; the listed D gene, TRBD2, was not tested against the DNA. TRBV12-2 represents a pseudogene. This sequence originates from an adult who was a healthcare worker with PCR-confirmed SARS-CoV-2 infection or an uninfected control (not recorded which). This CDR3 is CASRSGDSGSPSSNEQFF. DNA of the CDR3: TGTGCAAGTCGCTCCGGAGATAGCGGGAGTCCGTCCTCCAATGAGCAGTTCTTC.